The T cell receptor beta chain described here comes from a study of cytomegalovirus exposure and HLA in healthy donors. Study-wide findings and caveats: Reportedly, diagnosis of cytomegalovirus status by the classifier showed high specificity and sensitivity.

The PCR employed 60 Vbeta primers together with 13 Jbeta primers. Produced via immunoSEQ multiplex PCR; TCRdb's table is partial and in-frame only. The sample lists around 120,000 clones, about three quarters occurring once. In regard to this clone: Its matching antigen is unknown.

The CDR3 sequence is 16 residues long. The junction had 12 bases not matched to a gene; V was cut back by 4 bases and J by 4 bases. The specimen sequenced was PBMCs. The TCR comes from a human donor in good health. This rearrangement joins TRBV23-1 to TRBJ1-2, with 7 bases matching TRBD1. TRBV23-1 is filed as an ORF, its function uncertain. As DNA, the CDR3 is TGCGCCAGCAGTCCGCCGGACAGGCCCCCCCTCTATGGCTACACCTTC. Its translation: CASSPPDRPPLYGYTF.